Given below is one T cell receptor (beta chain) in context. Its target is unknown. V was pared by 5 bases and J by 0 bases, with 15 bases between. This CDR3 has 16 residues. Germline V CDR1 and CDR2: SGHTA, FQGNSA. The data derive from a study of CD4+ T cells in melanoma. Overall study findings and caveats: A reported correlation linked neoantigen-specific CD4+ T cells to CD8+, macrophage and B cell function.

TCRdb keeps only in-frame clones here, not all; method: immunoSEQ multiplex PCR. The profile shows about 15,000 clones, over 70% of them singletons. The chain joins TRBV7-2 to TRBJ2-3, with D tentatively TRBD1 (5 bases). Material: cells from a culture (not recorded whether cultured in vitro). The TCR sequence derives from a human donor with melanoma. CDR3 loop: CASSVDRNPSTDTQYF. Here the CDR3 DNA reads TGTGCCAGCAGCGTTGACAGAAACCCTAGCACAGATACGCAGTATTTT. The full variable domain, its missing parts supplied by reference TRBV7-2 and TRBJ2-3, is GAGVSQSPSNKVTEKGKDVELRCDPISGHTALYWYRQSLGQGLEFLIYFQGNSAPDKSGLPSDRFSAERTGGSVSTLTIQRTQQEDSAVYLCASSVDRNPSTDTQYFGPGTRLTVL.